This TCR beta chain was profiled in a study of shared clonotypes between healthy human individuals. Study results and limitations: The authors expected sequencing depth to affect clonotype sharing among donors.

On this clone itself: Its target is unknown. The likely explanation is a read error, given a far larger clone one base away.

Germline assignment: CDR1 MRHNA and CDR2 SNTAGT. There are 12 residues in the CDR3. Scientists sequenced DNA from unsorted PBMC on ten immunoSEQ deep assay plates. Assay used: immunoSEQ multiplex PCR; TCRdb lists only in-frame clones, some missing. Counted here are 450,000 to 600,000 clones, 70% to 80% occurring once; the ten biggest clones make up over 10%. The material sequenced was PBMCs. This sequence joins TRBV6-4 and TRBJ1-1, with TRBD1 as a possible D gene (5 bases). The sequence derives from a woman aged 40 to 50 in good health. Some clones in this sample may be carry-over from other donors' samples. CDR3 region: CASRNRGTETFF. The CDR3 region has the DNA TGTGCCAGCAGGAACCGGGGGACTGAAACTTTCTTT.